A single sample is the source of the 20 T cell receptor beta chains below, sequenced in a study of cytomegalovirus exposure and HLA in healthy donors. This PCR relied on a set of 60 Vbeta primers and 13 Jbeta primers. The method was immunoSEQ multiplex PCR; TCRdb's version includes in-frame clones alone and lacks a portion of them. Of about 180,000 clones listed, approximately 78% are singletons. Sequencing used PBMCs. The receptors originated from a woman aged 45-59 years in good health and CMV-seropositive.

The rearrangement links TRBV5-5 to TRBJ2-7; D unresolved. This CDR3 is 10 amino acids long. Germline assignment: CDR1 SGHKS and CDR2 YYEKEE (reference sequence). Trimming cost V 0 bases and J 7 bases, with 2 bases left between them. CDR3 sequence: CASSLVEQYF. The CDR3, as DNA: TGTGCCAGCAGCTTGGTAGAGCAGTACTTC.

The chain employs TRBV4-1 and TRBJ1-1; tentatively, D is TRBD1 (5 bases). With 4 bases removed from V and 5 bases from J, the gap between germline ends came to 11 bases. The CDR3 sequence is 13 residues long. The germline V gene has CDR1 MGHRA and CDR2 YSYEKL. The CDR3 DNA reads TGCGCCAGCAGCCGGCAGGGTTTAACTGAAGCTTTCTTT. This codes for CASSRQGLTEAFF.

V and J are TRBV9 and TRBJ2-1, with 11 bases that match TRBD2. V lost 4 bases and J lost 3; bases outside the gene matches: 12. Per the germline V gene, CDR1 is SGDLS and CDR2 is YYNGEE. This CDR3 is built from 18 residues. The CDR3 sequence is CASSIEGLAGGLYNEQFF. CDR3 bases: TGTGCCAGCAGCATAGAGGGGCTAGCGGGGGGTCTCTACAATGAGCAGTTCTTC.

The rearrangement joins TRBV18 to TRBJ2-3, with 14 bases identical to TRBD2. V was clipped by 6 bases and J by 0 bases; unmatched bases: 2. Per the germline V gene, CDR1 is KGHSH and CDR2 is LQKENI. The CDR3 extends over 16 amino acids. The CDR3 DNA is TGTGCCAGCTCTCGGACTAGCGGGGGGAGCACAGATACGCAGTATTTT. Translating gives CASSRTSGGSTDTQYF.

The chain recombines TRBV28 with TRBJ2-1; D not certain. The germline V gene encodes CDR1 MDHEN and CDR2 SYDVKM. V lost 2 bases and J 13 bases, leaving 15 bases between the germline ends. The CDR3 totals 13 residues. CDR3 in DNA: TGTGCCAGCAGTTTACTCAATCACGGTAACCAGTTCTTC. Protein product: CASSLLNHGNQFF.

The chain combines TRBV10-2 with TRBJ2-3; TRBD2 matches at 7 bases. With 3 bases clipped from V and 1 base from J, the junction kept 7 bases outside the gene matches. The CDR3 length is 16 residues. In germline, CDR1 is WSHSY, CDR2 SAAADI. Here the CDR3 reads CASSEHRGGRTDTQYF. The CDR3 DNA sequence: TGCGCCAGCAGTGAACATCGCGGGGGACGCACAGATACGCAGTATTTT.

This clone has only a few counts. The chain has TRBV28 and TRBJ2-3; TRBD2 might be the D (6 bases). The CDR3 sequence is 14 residues long. Between the trimmed V and J ends, which lost 3 bases and 6 bases, there was a span of 13 bases. Per the germline V gene, CDR1 is MDHEN and CDR2 is SYDVKM. The DNA for the CDR3 is TGTGCCAGCAGTTTCCGGCGGGGTGGGGATACGCAGTATTTT. Protein: CASSFRRGGDTQYF. The variable domain in full, completed from reference TRBV28 and TRBJ2-3, reads DVKVTQSSRYLVKRTGEKVFLECVQDMDHENMFWYRQDPGLGLRLIYFSYDVKMKEKGDIPEGYSVSREKKERFSLILESASTNQTSMYLCASSFRRGGDTQYFGPGTRLTVL.

This rearrangement joins TRBV7-2 to TRBJ2-7; the D gene is possibly TRBD1 (6 bases). Germline V gene lookup returns CDR1 SGHTA and CDR2 FQGNSA. The V and J ends lost 5 bases and 3 bases respectively, with 17 bases between them. The CDR3 is 15 amino acids. The CDR3 here is CASSIQTGQYYEQYF. CDR3 DNA: TGTGCCAGCAGCATCCAAACCGGACAGTACTACGAGCAGTACTTC.

J is TRBJ1-3 and V is TRBV7-8, with D unclear. The V end lost 5 bases, the J end lost 0 bases, and 5 bases lay between the germline ends. Germline V gives CDR1 SGHVS, CDR2 FQNEAQ. The CDR3 extends over 13 amino acids. Here the CDR3 DNA reads TGTGCCAGCAGCGGCGGCTCTGGAAACACCATATATTTT. As protein: CASSGGSGNTIYF.

The chain combines TRBV30 with TRBJ1-6; 9 nucleotides match TRBD1. The length of the CDR3 is 15 residues. The trim removed 3 bases at V and 7 bases at J, leaving 7 bases unmatched. The germline CDR1 and CDR2 sequences are GTSNPN and SVGIG (reference sequence). CDR3 nucleotide sequence: TGTGCCTGGAGGTGGAGGGACAGGGTAAATTCACCCCTCCACTTT. It translates to CAWRWRDRVNSPLHF.

DNA for the CDR3: TGCGCCAGCAGCTTGGAACTCGGGGGTAGCACCGGGGAGCTGTTTTTT. Protein: CASSLELGGSTGELFF. The chain recombines TRBV5-1 with TRBJ2-2, with a weak D call TRBD2 (6 bases). Germline values: CDR1 SGHRS, CDR2 YFSETQ. V lost 0 bases, J lost 4 bases, and 13 bases lay in between. The CDR3 runs to 16 residues.

J is TRBJ2-7 and V is TRBV7-6; TRBD1 matches 8 bases. CDR3 size: 16 residues. Germline V gene data show CDR1 as SGHVS and CDR2 as FNYEAQ. The V segment lost 1 base and the J segment 0 bases; nucleotides outside the gene matches: 5. This CDR3 is CASSLGQGASSYEQYF. The CDR3 nucleotides read TGTGCCAGCAGCTTAGGGCAGGGGGCTAGCTCCTACGAGCAGTACTTC.

This CDR3 is CASRGTVMGYGYTF. CDR3 nucleotide sequence: TGTGCCAGCAGGGGGACAGTCATGGGCTATGGCTACACCTTC. The V and J genes are TRBV6-6 and TRBJ1-2, with 7 bases aligning to TRBD1. This CDR3 comprises 14 residues. V lost 6 bases and J lost 4; bases outside the gene matches: 8. Per germline, CDR1 MNHNY and CDR2 SVGAGI (reference sequence).

This clone was recorded many times. The chain is built from TRBV29-1 and TRBJ1-2; D is undetermined. The ends were cut back, 5 bases at V and 4 bases at J, with 11 bases in the middle. This CDR3 contains 12 residues. CDR1 SQVTM and CDR2 ANQGSEA come from the germline V gene. As DNA, the CDR3 is TGCAGCGTTTTGGCGGTAACCTATGGCTACACCTTC. Translating it yields CSVLAVTYGYTF.

CDR3 nucleotides: TGTGCCAGCCTCCGGGACAGGGGACGGGCTAACTATGGCTACACCTTC. As protein: CASLRDRGRANYGYTF. This sequence joins TRBV2 and TRBJ1-2, with 10 bases that match TRBD1. Looked up from germline, CDR1 is SNHLY and CDR2 is FYNNEI. The junction had 9 bases not matched to a gene; V was cut back by 8 bases and J by 0 bases. This CDR3 is 16 amino acids long.

The rearrangement joins TRBV19 to TRBJ2-5; the D gene is possibly TRBD2 (6 bases). This CDR3 is 15 amino acids long. In germline, CDR1 is LNHDA, CDR2 SQIVND (reference sequence). Trimming removed 3 bases from V and 2 bases from J, with 13 bases in between. DNA of the CDR3: TGTGCCAGTAGTATGCAGGGAGGTATTCAAGAGACCCAGTACTTC. It codes for CASSMQGGIQETQYF.

This sequence joins TRBV7-3 and TRBJ2-3; D is ambiguous. The CDR3 runs 13 residues. V was clipped by 2 bases and J by 2 bases, with 5 bases between them. Looked up from germline, CDR1 is SGHTA and CDR2 is FQGTGA. In DNA form, the CDR3 reads TGTGCCAGCAGCTTAGAGCTCACAGATACGCAGTATTTT. Encoded protein: CASSLELTDTQYF.

The chain couples TRBV29-1 to TRBJ2-1, with 11 bases aligning to TRBD1. The germline V gene has CDR1 SQVTM and CDR2 ANQGSEA. This CDR3 is 14 amino acids long. V lost 4 bases, J lost 6 bases, and 5 bases stayed unmatched. The CDR3 DNA is TGCAGCGTTGGTGGACAGGGGGCTACCAATGAGCAGTTCTTC. It codes for CSVGGQGATNEQFF.

The chain carries TRBV6-6 and TRBJ2-5; tentatively, D is TRBD1 (6 bases). V dropped 5 bases and J dropped 2 bases, with 12 bases sitting between them. The CDR3 runs to 14 residues. The germline V gene has CDR1 MNHNY and CDR2 SVGAGI (reference sequence). CDR3 in amino acids: CASSIRTVQETQYF. CDR3 bases: TGTGCCAGCAGTATCCGGACAGTTCAAGAGACCCAGTACTTC.

Note on this clone: The identical CDR3 is also encoded by other nucleotide sequences in the sample. The chain carries TRBV18 and TRBJ2-7, with 9 bases lining up with TRBD1. CDR3 length: 14 residues. Germline V gene data show CDR1 as KGHSH and CDR2 as LQKENI. Unmatched junction bases numbered 3, after V lost 3 bases and J lost 3 bases. Here the CDR3 DNA reads TGTGCCAGCTCACCTCCGGGACAGGGCTACGAGCAGTACTTC. Translation: CASSPPGQGYEQYF. The variable domain in full, with the rest retrieved from reference TRBV18 and TRBJ2-7, is NAGVMQNPRHLVRRRGQEARLRCSPMKGHSHVYWYRQLPEEGLKFMVYLQKENIIDESGMPKERFSAEFPKEGPSILRIQQVVRGDSAAYFCASSPPGQGYEQYFGPGTRLTVT.